What follows are 3 T cell receptor beta chains derived from one specimen sequenced in a study of long-term antiretroviral therapy in people with HIV. Sequencing used immunoSEQ v3.0 at survey level. The data were produced by immunoSEQ multiplex PCR, yet TCRdb's version contains in-frame clones alone and is incomplete. The data contain tens of thousands of clones, roughly 86% of them singletons. The sequences come from unsorted PBMCs, collected 1.3 years after starting antiretroviral therapy. Every receptor here comes from a man aged 60 to 75 with HIV.

The rearrangement joins TRBV21-1 to TRBJ1-2; TRBD1, the table's D call, lacks a check against the DNA. TRBV21-1 corresponds to a pseudogene. The CDR3 is made up of 15 amino acids. CDR3 in amino acids: CASSKTRDRVGGYTF. The CDR3 nucleotides are TGTGCCAGCAGCAAAACCCGGGACAGGGTAGGAGGCTACACCTTC.

J is TRBJ2-1 and V is TRBV30; 13 nucleotides align to TRBD2. With V trimmed by 4 bases and J by 8 bases, 5 bases remained unmatched. Germline CDR1 GTSNPN, CDR2 SVGIG (reference sequence). The CDR3 loop spans 14 amino acids. CDR3 in amino acids: CAWTGLAGRYEQFF. CDR3 nucleotide sequence: TGTGCCTGGACGGGACTAGCGGGAAGATATGAGCAGTTCTTC. The full variable domain, completed using reference TRBV30 and TRBJ2-1, is SQTIHQWPATLVQPVGSPLSLECTVEGTSNPNLYWYRQAAGRGLQLLFYSVGIGQISSEVPQNLSASRPQDRQFILSSKKLLLSDSGFYLCAWTGLAGRYEQFFGPGTRLTVL.

The V and J genes are TRBV5-4 and TRBJ2-5, with D perhaps matching TRBD2 (5 bases). The germline gives CDR1 SGHNT, CDR2 YYREEE (reference sequence). The CDR3 spans 17 residues. V was clipped by 0 bases and J by 4 bases, with 19 bases between them. CDR3 loop: CASSLGGSYGVGETQYF. CDR3 DNA sequence: TGTGCCAGCAGCTTGGGGGGTAGCTACGGGGTTGGAGAGACCCAGTACTTC. Full variable domain (rest looked up from reference TRBV5-4 and TRBJ2-5): ETGVTQSPTHLIKTRGQQVTLRCSSQSGHNTVSWYQQALGQGPQFIFQYYREEENGRGNFPPRFSGLQFPNYSSELNVNALELDDSALYLCASSLGGSYGVGETQYFGPGTRLLVL.